This TCR beta chain was documented in a study of blood T cell repertoires in COVID-19 (dated by TCRdb to 2018 to 2021). With respect to the entire study: Recovered participants in ImmuneRACE Cohort 3 were defined as having two consecutive negative NP/OP PCR tests, clearance from a healthcare professional, or resolution of symptoms. The samples were drawn from two sources: the first 160 participants of the ongoing ImmuneRACE study, and 950 to 1,500 subjects contributed by 6 global collaborators. Samples covering the acute and convalescent phases of COVID-19 were provided by collaborators in the United States, Italy and Spain. The prospective study material was composed of cDNA or gDNA derived from T cells, B-cell-depleted T cells, or PBMCs. Deeply sampled blood TCRbeta repertoires from subjects exposed to, actively infected with, or recovered from COVID-19 were included in the dataset. A de-identified subject ID, COVID-19 status, age in years and sex were almost always included in the sample metadata. The repertoires were released in a freely available public database meant as a resource for research on the immune response to SARS-CoV-2. Where available, HLA class I and class II types were taken from metadata supplied by the sample provider and were not determined by assay-based typing.

Deletion took 5 bases off V and 4 bases off J, with a span of 17 bases between the germline ends. The CDR3 measures 15 amino acids from cysteine to phenylalanine. Left in the record is the CDR3 DNA by itself, 45 bases read in frame from the first base. Sequences SGHTA (CDR1) and FQGNSA (CDR2) are obtained from the germline V gene. TCRbeta CDR3 regions were amplified from genomic DNA using the immunoSEQ Assay, a bias-controlled multiplex PCR. Regarding the original processing steps: The number of nucleated cells in each sample was estimated from the amplification of reference gene primers within the assay. To quantify the absolute abundance of each unique TCRbeta CDR3 rearrangement, sequence reads were collapsed and filtered. For each sample, productive Simpson clonality was calculated as the square root of Simpson's diversity index across productive rearrangements. TCRdb retrieved this table from immuneACCESS and kept in-frame rearrangements only. Not all clones are present; in checked studies, unresolved V genes account for under half, and no reason is known for the remainder. From that table come the V and J calls and clone size; the DNA was used to work out D and trimming. This sample holds some 200,000 clones; 87% were observed only once. Jointly, the top ten make up about 7% of the sample.

Enrolling through a virtual design, the prospective study's participants ranged in age from roughly 18 to 89 years and lived across 24 United States geographic areas. In the prospective study, participants were assigned to cohorts based on the clinical history participants reported in a screening survey and a study questionnaire. In the prospective study, whole blood, serum and a nasopharyngeal or oropharyngeal swab were collected from each participant by mobile phlebotomists. Participants in the prospective study had the option to provide additional blood draws and questionnaires over a 2-month period. Before DNA extraction, blood samples from the prospective study were shipped at room temperature or frozen. Overall results and qualifications from the work: Clinical and demographic metadata were provided uncurated, with the amount varying by source and participant.

For this clone: The antigen this receptor binds is unknown. One base away there is no much larger clone; base qualities are not given.

The rearranged chain carries TRBV7-2 and TRBJ1-2; TRBD1 is possibly the D segment (6 matching bases). This TCR came from a man aged 25 to 40 in a cohort exposed to, infected with or recovered from COVID-19 (not recorded which). Material: PBMCs or T cells enriched from blood (not recorded which). The DNA sequence is TGTGCCAGCAGCGTAATCAGGGGATTCATCTATGGCTACACCTTC. Protein translation: CASSVIRGFIYGYTF.